A selection of T cell receptor beta chains follows, all from one sample in a study of blood T cell repertoires in COVID-19. The data were produced by immunoSEQ multiplex PCR, yet TCRdb's version contains in-frame clones alone and is incomplete. This table holds about 99,000 clones, just over 85% found once. The sample comprised peripheral blood. The receptors were gathered from a human donor in a cohort sampled during active COVID-19. Both conserved end residues are part of each CDR3. The order of the fields is D gene, V gene, clone size, CDR3 length, J gene, CDR3 protein, CDR3 DNA. The D gene is left open where the match is weak. Some rows have no size entry. The others give once, few or many, or a class for an expanded clone.

TRBD1	TRBV5-4	-	15	TRBJ1-4	CASSQETGGNEKLFF	TGTGCCAGCAGCCAGGAGACAGGGGGGAATGAAAAACTGTTTTTT
-	TRBV30	-	12	TRBJ2-7	CAWSVHTYEQYF	TGTGCCTGGAGTGTACACACCTACGAGCAGTACTTC
-	TRBV9	-	14	TRBJ2-7	CASSSLSGFYEQYF	TGTGCCAGCAGCTCCCTTTCGGGGTTTTACGAGCAGTACTTC
-	TRBV27	once	16	TRBJ1-6	CASSPRPGTANSPLHF	TGTGCCAGCAGTCCTCGCCCGGGAACAGCTAATTCACCCCTCCACTTT
-	TRBV11-2	-	16	TRBJ1-4	CASSLGLRTTNEKLFF	TGTGCCAGCAGCCTCGGACTTCGAACAACTAATGAAAAACTGTTTTTT
-	TRBV29-1	once	13	TRBJ2-3	CSVDRRGTDTQYF	TGCAGCGTTGATCGGCGGGGCACAGATACGCAGTATTTT
-	TRBV4-2	-	14	TRBJ2-7	CASSLSESPYEQYF	TGTGCCAGCAGCCTTAGTGAGAGCCCCTACGAGCAGTACTTC
TRBD2	TRBV9	-	15	TRBJ2-7	CASSVASSGTYEQYF	TGTGCCAGCAGCGTAGCGTCTAGCGGGACCTACGAGCAGTACTTC
TRBD2	TRBV5-4	-	12	TRBJ2-1	CASSFLAGEQFF	TGTGCCAGCAGCTTCCTAGCGGGTGAGCAGTTCTTC
TRBD2	TRBV5-6	-	16	TRBJ2-3	CASSFTSGRRTDTQYF	TGTGCCAGCAGCTTTACTAGCGGGAGACGCACAGATACGCAGTATTTT
TRBD1	TRBV3-1/TRBV3-2	-	18	TRBJ1-4	CASSQDTAPTGGDEKLFF	TGTGCCAGCAGCCAAGATACGGCCCCGACAGGGGGAGATGAAAAACTGTTTTTT
-	TRBV13	-	16	TRBJ1-2	CASSLGGGRGYYGYTF	TGTGCCAGCAGTCTAGGCGGGGGCCGCGGGTACTATGGCTACACCTTC
-	TRBV6-5	-	14	TRBJ1-3	CASRPYIPRDTIYF	TGTGCCAGCAGGCCCTACATACCCCGGGACACCATATATTTT
-	TRBV28	-	16	TRBJ1-6	CASSLGTTGGVSPLHF	TGTGCCAGCAGTTTGGGGACGACAGGTGGGGTCTCACCCCTCCACTTT
-	TRBV29-1	-	11	TRBJ1-2	CSAERQAGYTF	TGCAGCGCCGAACGCCAGGCGGGCTACACCTTC
-	TRBV19	-	14	TRBJ1-3	CASRDTAGGNTIYF	TGTGCCAGTAGGGACACCGCGGGAGGAAACACCATATATTTT
TRBD1	TRBV7-9	-	15	TRBJ2-3	CASSLSGRGLDTQYF	TGTGCCAGCAGCTTATCGGGCAGGGGGCTTGATACGCAGTATTTT
TRBD1	TRBV6-2/TRBV6-3	-	14	TRBJ1-1	CASSLQGMNTEAFF	TGTGCCAGCAGCTTACAGGGGATGAACACTGAAGCTTTCTTT
-	TRBV5-5	-	14	TRBJ1-5	CASSSWGSDQPQHF	TGTGCCAGCAGCTCCTGGGGCAGTGATCAGCCCCAGCATTTT
TRBD1	TRBV5-1	-	15	TRBJ1-1	CASSFTGTGNTEAFF	TGCGCCAGCAGCTTCACCGGGACAGGGAACACTGAAGCTTTCTTT
-	TRBV6-5	-	16	TRBJ2-7	CASSYSTGDNPFEQYF	TGTGCCAGCAGTTACTCGACCGGAGATAACCCCTTCGAGCAGTACTTC
-	TRBV2	-	14	TRBJ1-2	CASRSTLANYGYTF	TGTGCCAGCAGGTCGACACTTGCTAACTATGGCTACACCTTC
-	TRBV5-1	-	14	TRBJ2-5	CASSLVDSQETQYF	TGCGCCAGCAGCTTGGTCGACAGCCAAGAGACCCAGTACTTC
-	TRBV3-1/TRBV3-2	-	14	TRBJ2-7	CASSQDWQSYEQYF	TGTGCCAGCAGCCAAGATTGGCAGTCCTACGAGCAGTACTTC
TRBD2	TRBV5-5	once	16	TRBJ2-1	CASSLVRGSSYNEQFF	TGTGCCAGCAGCTTGGTTCGCGGGAGCTCCTACAATGAGCAGTTCTTC
-	TRBV5-4	-	14	TRBJ1-6	CASSRDGRNSPLHF	TGTGCCAGCAGCCGCGACGGGAGAAATTCACCCCTCCACTTT
TRBD1	TRBV5-1	few	14	TRBJ1-1	CASSWTGVSTEAFF	TGCGCCAGCAGCTGGACAGGGGTTTCCACTGAAGCTTTCTTT
TRBD1	TRBV19	-	14	TRBJ2-7	CASSHRDRPYEQYF	TGTGCCAGTAGTCACCGGGACAGACCCTACGAGCAGTACTTC
-	TRBV5-4	-	15	TRBJ2-1	CASSLEQNSYNEQFF	TGTGCCAGCAGCTTGGAACAGAACTCCTACAATGAGCAGTTCTTC
TRBD2	TRBV6-5	-	15	TRBJ2-1	CASTPNSGIYNEQFF	TGTGCCAGCACTCCGAATAGCGGGATCTACAATGAGCAGTTCTTC
-	TRBV5-1	once	11	TRBJ2-1	CASSVDIQQFF	TGCGCCAGCAGCGTGGACATACAGCAGTTCTTC
-	TRBV5-4	many	15	TRBJ1-1	CASSPPPTGNTEAFF	TGTGCCAGCAGTCCACCCCCGACAGGGAACACTGAAGCTTTCTTT
-	TRBV29-1	few	14	TRBJ2-3	CSVTEGFSTDTQYF	TGCAGCGTTACCGAGGGTTTCAGCACAGATACGCAGTATTTT
-	TRBV5-1	-	15	TRBJ2-1	CASSLGGAFYNEQFF	TGCGCCAGCAGCTTAGGGGGAGCCTTCTACAATGAGCAGTTCTTC
-	TRBV19	-	15	TRBJ1-2	CASSISLRGAYGYTF	TGTGCCAGTAGTATATCTCTGCGAGGAGCCTATGGCTACACCTTC
-	TRBV30	once	17	TRBJ2-4	CAWSVRRVALAKNIQYF	TGTGCCTGGAGTGTTAGGAGGGTCGCGTTGGCCAAAAACATTCAGTACTTC
TRBD2	TRBV7-9	-	19	TRBJ2-3	CASSSLPWGLAEVTDTQYF	TGTGCCAGCAGCTCGCTCCCCTGGGGACTAGCGGAAGTCACAGATACGCAGTATTTT
TRBD2	TRBV5-1	-	15	TRBJ2-7	CASSSSGRASYEQYF	TGCGCCAGCAGCTCTAGCGGGAGGGCGTCCTACGAGCAGTACTTC
TRBD1	TRBV6-2/TRBV6-3	-	19	TRBJ2-6	CASSYHPGQIFSGANVLTF	TGTGCCAGCAGTTACCATCCGGGACAGATATTTTCTGGGGCCAACGTCCTGACTTTC
-	TRBV24-1	-	13	TRBJ1-1	CATRRGTNTEAFF	TGTGCCACCAGACGGGGGACGAACACTGAAGCTTTCTTT
TRBD2	TRBV7-6	-	16	TRBJ2-5	CASSPSSSGGFKTQYF	TGTGCCAGCAGCCCTTCCTCTAGCGGGGGTTTTAAGACCCAGTACTTC
-	TRBV7-9	-	15	TRBJ1-1	CASSLQQGVNTEAFF	TGTGCCAGCAGCTTACAACAGGGTGTGAACACTGAAGCTTTCTTT
-	TRBV6-5	-	14	TRBJ2-2	CASSRQSNTGELFF	TGTGCCAGCAGCCGACAGTCGAACACCGGGGAGCTGTTTTTT
-	TRBV7-6	-	13	TRBJ2-1	CASSRTGRHEQFF	TGTGCCAGCAGCCGAACAGGGCGCCATGAGCAGTTCTTC
TRBD1	TRBV5-6	-	15	TRBJ1-1	CASSPGTGRNTEAFF	TGTGCCAGCAGCCCCGGGACAGGGAGGAATACTGAAGCTTTCTTT